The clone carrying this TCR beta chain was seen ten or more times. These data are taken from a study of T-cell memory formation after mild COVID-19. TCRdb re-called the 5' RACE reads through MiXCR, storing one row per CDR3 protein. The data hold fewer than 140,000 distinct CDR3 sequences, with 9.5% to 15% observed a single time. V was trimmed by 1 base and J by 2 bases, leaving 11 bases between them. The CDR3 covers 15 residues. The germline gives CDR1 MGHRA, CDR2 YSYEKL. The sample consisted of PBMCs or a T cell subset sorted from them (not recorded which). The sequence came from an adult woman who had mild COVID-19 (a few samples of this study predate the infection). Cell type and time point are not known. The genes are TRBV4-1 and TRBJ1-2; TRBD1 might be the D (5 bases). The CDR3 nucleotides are TGCGCCAGCAGCCAAGTGGAGCGGGGGAACTATGGCTACACCTTC. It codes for CASSQVERGNYGYTF.